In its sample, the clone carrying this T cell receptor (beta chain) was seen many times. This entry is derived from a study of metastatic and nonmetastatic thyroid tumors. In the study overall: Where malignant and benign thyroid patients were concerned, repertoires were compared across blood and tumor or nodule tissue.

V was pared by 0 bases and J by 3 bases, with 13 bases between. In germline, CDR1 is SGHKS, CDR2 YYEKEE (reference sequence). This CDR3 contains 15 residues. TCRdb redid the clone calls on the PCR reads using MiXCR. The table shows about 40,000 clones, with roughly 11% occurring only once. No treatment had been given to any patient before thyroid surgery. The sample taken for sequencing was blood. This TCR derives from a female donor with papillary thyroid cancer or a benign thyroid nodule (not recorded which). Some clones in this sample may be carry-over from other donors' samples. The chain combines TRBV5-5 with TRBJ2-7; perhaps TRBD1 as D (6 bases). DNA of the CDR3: TGTGCCAGCAGCTTGGGACAGGACCTCTACTACGAGCAGTACTTC. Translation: CASSLGQDLYYEQYF.